The rows below give T cell receptor beta chains drawn from one sample of a study of cytomegalovirus exposure and HLA in healthy donors. Sequenced by immunoSEQ multiplex PCR; TCRdb stores in-frame clones only, minus some. The sample contains some 180,000 clones, 81% of which appear only once. Sequencing input: PBMCs. The receptors were gathered from a woman under 40 in good health and CMV-seronegative. Each CDR3 is given with its conserved first and last residue. Fields, in order: J gene, V gene, D gene, clone size, CDR3 protein, CDR3 DNA. A D gene is named only where the DNA matches it firmly. Where a row states a size, it is once, few, many or the class of an expanded clone; other rows omit it.

J: TRBJ2-7; V: TRBV10-1; D: TRBD2; size: .; CDR3: CASSHGRGSRYEQYF; DNA: TGCGCCAGCTCCCACGGGAGGGGATCTCGCTACGAGCAGTACTTC
J: TRBJ1-5; V: TRBV5-6; D: .; size: .; CDR3: CASSLLSGEGQPQHF; DNA: TGTGCCAGCAGCTTGCTTTCTGGAGAGGGTCAGCCCCAGCATTTT
J: TRBJ1-4; V: TRBV5-1; D: TRBD1; size: .; CDR3: CASSSSNRGVNEKLFF; DNA: TGCGCCAGCAGTTCATCAAACAGGGGAGTTAATGAAAAACTGTTTTTT
J: TRBJ1-2; V: TRBV2; D: .; size: few; CDR3: CASSEGLQGGYGYTF; DNA: TGTGCCAGCAGTGAAGGGTTGCAGGGAGGATATGGCTACACCTTC
J: TRBJ2-7; V: TRBV18; D: TRBD1; size: .; CDR3: CASSLQTGGAYEQYF; DNA: TGTGCCAGCTCACTACAGACAGGGGGGGCCTACGAGCAGTACTTC
J: TRBJ1-2; V: TRBV5-1; D: .; size: .; CDR3: CASSLVRGAPSNYGYTF; DNA: TGCGCCAGCAGCTTGGTACGAGGTGCACCGTCTAACTATGGCTACACCTTC
J: TRBJ2-7; V: TRBV4-1; D: TRBD1; size: .; CDR3: CASSPGQGGTYEQYF; DNA: TGCGCCAGCAGCCCAGGACAGGGTGGAACCTACGAGCAGTACTTC
J: TRBJ1-5; V: TRBV6-5; D: TRBD1; size: .; CDR3: CASSSDRGGNQPQHF; DNA: TGTGCCAGCAGCTCGGACAGGGGAGGCAATCAGCCCCAGCATTTT
J: TRBJ2-7; V: TRBV6-1; D: TRBD1; size: .; CDR3: CASSRDRGSYEQYF; DNA: TGTGCCAGCAGTCGGGACAGGGGATCCTACGAGCAGTACTTC
J: TRBJ1-5; V: TRBV6-1; D: TRBD1; size: few; CDR3: CASSEAWTGQGPQHF; DNA: TGTGCCAGCAGTGAAGCCTGGACAGGCCAGGGGCCCCAGCATTTT
J: TRBJ1-2; V: TRBV7-3; D: TRBD1; size: .; CDR3: CASSLTVTGGFFYGYTF; DNA: TGTGCCAGCAGCTTAACAGTGACAGGGGGCTTCTTCTATGGCTACACCTTC
J: TRBJ2-7; V: TRBV27; D: .; size: .; CDR3: CASSTSTGTSEQYF; DNA: TGTGCCAGCAGTACCTCAACAGGGACCTCCGAGCAGTACTTC
J: TRBJ2-5; V: TRBV29-1; D: TRBD2; size: .; CDR3: CSVGYLRGGETQYF; DNA: TGCAGCGTCGGCTATCTACGGGGAGGGGAGACCCAGTACTTC
J: TRBJ1-2; V: TRBV29-1; D: .; size: .; CDR3: CSVERGVSTYGYTF; DNA: TGCAGCGTTGAACGGGGGGTCTCGACCTATGGCTACACCTTC
J: TRBJ1-1; V: TRBV6-5; D: .; size: .; CDR3: CASIEQVPANTEAFF; DNA: TGTGCCAGCATCGAACAGGTTCCCGCGAACACTGAAGCTTTCTTT
J: TRBJ1-2; V: TRBV10-1; D: .; size: .; CDR3: CASRFRGLGYGYTF; DNA: TGCGCCAGCAGGTTCAGAGGTCTTGGCTATGGCTACACCTTC
J: TRBJ1-2; V: TRBV6-5; D: .; size: .; CDR3: CASKGYRHYGYTF; DNA: TGTGCCAGTAAGGGGTACAGGCACTATGGCTACACCTTC
J: TRBJ1-6; V: TRBV7-3; D: .; size: few; CDR3: CASSLTPGNSPLHF; DNA: TGTGCCAGCAGCTTAACTCCGGGGAATTCACCCCTCCACTTT
J: TRBJ2-5; V: TRBV6-1; D: TRBD2; size: few; CDR3: CASSEYGGGKETQYF; DNA: TGTGCCAGCAGTGAATATGGGGGAGGGAAAGAGACCCAGTACTTC
J: TRBJ2-4; V: TRBV6-1; D: TRBD1; size: .; CDR3: CASSEMRTGPLAKNIQYF; DNA: TGTGCCAGCAGTGAAATGAGGACAGGGCCATTAGCCAAAAACATTCAGTACTTC
J: TRBJ2-2; V: TRBV9; D: TRBD1; size: .; CDR3: CASSPGTGGSTGELFF; DNA: TGTGCCAGCAGCCCCGGGACAGGGGGTAGCACCGGGGAGCTGTTTTTT
J: TRBJ1-2; V: TRBV6-6; D: TRBD1; size: .; CDR3: CASKNRGQGGYTF; DNA: TGTGCCAGCAAAAACAGGGGGCAGGGTGGCTACACCTTC
J: TRBJ2-2; V: TRBV5-1; D: .; size: few; CDR3: CASSLDPPGTGELFF; DNA: TGCGCCAGCAGCTTGGATCCTCCGGGCACCGGGGAGCTGTTTTTT
J: TRBJ1-1; V: TRBV6-5; D: .; size: .; CDR3: CASSPPGFTEAFF; DNA: TGTGCCAGCAGTCCTCCAGGGTTCACTGAAGCTTTCTTT
J: TRBJ1-1; V: TRBV19; D: .; size: .; CDR3: CASSIALDIEAFF; DNA: TGTGCCAGTAGTATAGCCCTAGATATCGAAGCTTTCTTT
J: TRBJ1-5; V: TRBV27; D: TRBD1; size: .; CDR3: CASSLRTGGINQPQHF; DNA: TGTGCCAGCAGTCTCCGGACAGGGGGCATCAATCAGCCCCAGCATTTT
J: TRBJ2-7; V: TRBV7-2; D: TRBD1; size: .; CDR3: CASSLGQGDEQYF; DNA: TGTGCCAGCAGCTTGGGACAGGGTGACGAGCAGTACTTC
J: TRBJ2-5; V: TRBV7-8; D: TRBD2; size: .; CDR3: CASSPWAGVDQETQYF; DNA: TGTGCCAGCAGCCCTTGGGCGGGGGTGGACCAAGAGACCCAGTACTTC
J: TRBJ1-4; V: TRBV27; D: TRBD1; size: .; CDR3: CASSLRGTVFNEKLFF; DNA: TGTGCCAGCAGTTTAAGGGGGACAGTTTTTAATGAAAAACTGTTTTTT
J: TRBJ1-2; V: TRBV19; D: TRBD1; size: few; CDR3: CASTSGGGYTF; DNA: TGTGCCAGTACCTCAGGGGGTGGCTACACCTTC
J: TRBJ1-2; V: TRBV7-9; D: TRBD1; size: .; CDR3: CASSLAGEGGRYGYTF; DNA: TGTGCCAGCAGCTTAGCCGGCGAAGGGGGCCGGTATGGCTACACCTTC
J: TRBJ2-7; V: TRBV5-1; D: .; size: .; CDR3: CASSLAGRDSYEQYF; DNA: TGCGCCAGCAGCTTAGCCGGCAGGGACTCCTACGAGCAGTACTTC
J: TRBJ1-6; V: TRBV30; D: .; size: .; CDR3: CAWKEDFGDNSPLHF; DNA: TGTGCCTGGAAGGAGGACTTTGGGGATAATTCACCCCTCCACTTT
J: TRBJ1-1; V: TRBV28; D: TRBD1; size: .; CDR3: CASSRYSGGRVTEAFF; DNA: TGTGCCAGCAGCCGATACTCAGGGGGGCGAGTCACTGAAGCTTTCTTT
J: TRBJ2-7; V: TRBV7-6; D: TRBD2; size: .; CDR3: CASSSGLAGAYEQYF; DNA: TGTGCCAGCAGCTCGGGACTAGCGGGAGCCTACGAGCAGTACTTC
J: TRBJ2-7; V: TRBV7-2; D: TRBD1; size: .; CDR3: CASSGWDRAYEQYF; DNA: TGTGCCAGCAGCGGGTGGGACAGGGCCTACGAGCAGTACTTC
J: TRBJ2-2; V: TRBV7-8; D: TRBD1; size: .; CDR3: CASSFRQGYTGELFF; DNA: TGTGCCAGCAGCTTCCGACAGGGTTACACCGGGGAGCTGTTTTTT
J: TRBJ2-2; V: TRBV5-6; D: TRBD2; size: .; CDR3: CASSFIVAGGRNTGELFF; DNA: TGTGCCAGCAGCTTCATTGTAGCGGGGGGCCGGAACACCGGGGAGCTGTTTTTT
J: TRBJ2-3; V: TRBV2; D: .; size: once; CDR3: CASSVGGARANTDTQYF; DNA: TGTGCCAGCAGCGTGGGGGGGGCCAGAGCCAACACAGATACGCAGTATTTT
J: TRBJ2-1; V: TRBV14; D: TRBD1; size: .; CDR3: CASSQTGTGVYNEQFF; DNA: TGTGCCAGCAGCCAGACAGGGACCGGGGTTTACAATGAGCAGTTCTTC
J: TRBJ2-1; V: TRBV7-8; D: .; size: once; CDR3: CASSPNYAVLNEQFF; DNA: TGTGCCAGCAGCCCAAACTACGCCGTCCTCAATGAGCAGTTCTTC
J: TRBJ1-5; V: TRBV14; D: TRBD1; size: .; CDR3: CASSLGQGWPQHF; DNA: TGTGCCAGCAGCCTGGGACAGGGGTGGCCCCAGCATTTT
J: TRBJ2-1; V: TRBV4-2; D: TRBD1; size: .; CDR3: CASSHYLPRMTGGNEQFF; DNA: TGTGCCAGCAGCCACTACCTACCACGAATGACAGGGGGCAATGAGCAGTTCTTC
J: TRBJ1-6; V: TRBV14; D: .; size: .; CDR3: CASSQRGSSYNSPLHF; DNA: TGTGCCAGCAGCCAGAGAGGGAGCTCCTATAATTCACCCCTCCACTTT
J: TRBJ2-2; V: TRBV2; D: .; size: once; CDR3: CASSEFRSGELFF; DNA: TGTGCCAGCAGTGAATTCAGATCCGGGGAGCTGTTTTTT